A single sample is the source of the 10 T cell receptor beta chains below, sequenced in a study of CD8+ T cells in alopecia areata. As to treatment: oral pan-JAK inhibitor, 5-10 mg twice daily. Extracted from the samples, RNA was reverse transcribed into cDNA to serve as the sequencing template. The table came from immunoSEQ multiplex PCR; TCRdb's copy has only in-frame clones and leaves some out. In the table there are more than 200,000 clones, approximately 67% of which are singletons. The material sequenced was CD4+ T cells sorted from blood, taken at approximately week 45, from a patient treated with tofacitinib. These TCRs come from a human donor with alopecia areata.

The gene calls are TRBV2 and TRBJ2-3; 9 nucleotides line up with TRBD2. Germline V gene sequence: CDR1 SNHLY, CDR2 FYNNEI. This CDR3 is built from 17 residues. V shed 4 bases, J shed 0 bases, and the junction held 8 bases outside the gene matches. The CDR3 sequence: CASSAGVAGGSTDTQYF. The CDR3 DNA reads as TGTGCCAGCAGTGCTGGAGTCGCGGGGGGGAGCACAGATACGCAGTATTTT.

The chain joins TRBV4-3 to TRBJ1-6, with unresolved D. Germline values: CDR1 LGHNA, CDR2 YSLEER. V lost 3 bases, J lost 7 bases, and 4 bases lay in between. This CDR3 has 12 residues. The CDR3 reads CASSHRNSPLHF. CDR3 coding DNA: TGCGCCAGCAGCCATCGAAATTCACCCCTCCACTTT.

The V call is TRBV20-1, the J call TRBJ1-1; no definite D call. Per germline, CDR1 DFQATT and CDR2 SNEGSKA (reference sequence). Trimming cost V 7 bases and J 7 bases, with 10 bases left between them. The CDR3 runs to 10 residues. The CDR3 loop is CSVWTREAFF. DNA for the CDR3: TGCAGTGTCTGGACCCGTGAAGCTTTCTTT.

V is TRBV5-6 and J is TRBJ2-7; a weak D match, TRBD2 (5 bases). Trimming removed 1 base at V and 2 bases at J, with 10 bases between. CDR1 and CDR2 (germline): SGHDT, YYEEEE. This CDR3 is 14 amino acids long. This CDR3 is CASSLQKGAYEQYF. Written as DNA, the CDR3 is TGTGCCAGCAGCTTGCAGAAGGGAGCCTACGAGCAGTACTTC.

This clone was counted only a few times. CDR3 sequence: CSVERRVLNTEAFF. In DNA form, the CDR3 reads TGCAGCGTTGAAAGGAGGGTATTGAACACTGAAGCTTTCTTT. This chain uses TRBV29-1 with TRBJ1-1; D remains unclear. The CDR3 is made up of 14 amino acids. With 2 bases removed from V and 0 bases from J, the gap between germline ends came to 10 bases. Germline lookup yields CDR1 SQVTM and CDR2 ANQGSEA.

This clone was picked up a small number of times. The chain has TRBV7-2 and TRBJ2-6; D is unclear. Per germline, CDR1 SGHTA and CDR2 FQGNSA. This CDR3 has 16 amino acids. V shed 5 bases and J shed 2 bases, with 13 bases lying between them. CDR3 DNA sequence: TGTGCCAGCAGCCCAGCCATAGGAGCTGGGGCCAACGTCCTGACTTTC. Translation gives CASSPAIGAGANVLTF.

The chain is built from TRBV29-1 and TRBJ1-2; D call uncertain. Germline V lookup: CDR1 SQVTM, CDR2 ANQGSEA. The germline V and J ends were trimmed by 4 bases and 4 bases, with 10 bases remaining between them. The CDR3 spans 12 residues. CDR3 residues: CSVAEPVYGYTF. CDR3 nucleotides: TGCAGCGTTGCTGAACCCGTCTATGGCTACACCTTC.

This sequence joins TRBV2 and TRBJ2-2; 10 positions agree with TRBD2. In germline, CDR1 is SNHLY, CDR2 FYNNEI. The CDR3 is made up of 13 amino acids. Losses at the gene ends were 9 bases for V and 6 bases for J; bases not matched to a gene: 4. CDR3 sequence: CASTSGAAGELFF. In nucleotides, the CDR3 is TGTGCCAGTACTAGCGGGGCAGCCGGGGAGCTGTTTTTT. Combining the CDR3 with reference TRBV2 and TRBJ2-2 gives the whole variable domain EPEVTQTPSHQVTQMGQEVILRCVPISNHLYFYWYRQILGQKVEFLVSFYNNEISEKSEIFDDQFSVERPDGSNFTLKIRSTKLEDSAMYFCASTSGAAGELFFGEGSRLTVL.

CDR3 DNA sequence: TGTGCCAGCAGTGGCTCGGCGGGGGCCTACAATGAGCAGTTCTTC. It encodes CASSGSAGAYNEQFF. The chain recombines TRBV2 with TRBJ2-1, with 7 bases fitting TRBD2. This CDR3 has 15 residues. Trimming at V came to 4 bases and at J to 2 bases, leaving 5 bases not matched to a gene. CDR1 and CDR2 from the germline V gene are SNHLY and FYNNEI.

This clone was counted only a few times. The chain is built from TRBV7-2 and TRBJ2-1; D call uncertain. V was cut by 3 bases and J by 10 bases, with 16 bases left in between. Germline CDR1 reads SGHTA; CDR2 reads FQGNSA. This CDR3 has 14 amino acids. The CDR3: CASSFTPAAGEQFF. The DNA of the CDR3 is TGTGCCAGCAGCTTTACCCCGGCCGCCGGGGAGCAGTTCTTC.